This T cell receptor beta chain was recovered during a study of blood T cell repertoires in COVID-19. Across the whole study: COVID-19 samples collected from the United States, Italy and Spain covered acute and convalescent phases.

The sample holds a few counts of this clone. Profiling relied on immunoSEQ multiplex PCR, and the TCRdb table lists in-frame clones only, not all of them. There are 170,000 or so clones in the sample; around four fifths occur only once, and 15% to 20% lies in the top ten. In terms of age and location, participants ranged from roughly 18 to 100 years and lived in around 22 US areas. The receptor comes from a woman aged 45-59 years who had recovered from COVID-19. The sequencing sample was made of PBMCs or T cells enriched from blood (not recorded which).

The CDR3 is CAWSRAGHQPQHF. The CDR3 DNA reads TGTGCCTGGAGTAGGGCAGGGCATCAGCCCCAGCATTTT. The chain links TRBV30 to TRBJ1-5; TRBD1 is a possible D gene (5 bases). The germline V gene encodes CDR1 GTSNPN and CDR2 SVGIG (reference sequence). Trimming left V 2 bases short and J 5 bases short, with 10 bases between. This CDR3 is 13 amino acids long. Full variable domain (rest looked up from reference TRBV30 and TRBJ1-5): SQTIHQWPATLVQPVGSPLSLECTVEGTSNPNLYWYRQAAGRGLQLLFYSVGIGQISSEVPQNLSASRPQDRQFILSSKKLLLSDSGFYLCAWSRAGHQPQHFGDGTRLSIL.